This T cell receptor (beta chain) appears in the sequencing data of a study of neoadjuvant anti-PD-1 for oral cavity cancer (dated by TCRdb to the early 2020s). For context, the study as a whole: Three to four biweekly doses of nivolumab at 3 mg/kg were mostly administered to patients before curative-intent surgical resection. Patients who did not progress were given a fourth nivolumab dose at about day 43 and had definitive surgical resection on days 50-56. Responders were defined as patients with complete response, partial response or stable disease by RECIST 1.1; non-responders were defined as patients with progression. A 33% response rate was observed in the parent correlative cohort, in which more than 9 patients were included. What the work shows at the level of the full study, not this receptor alone: A higher pretreatment blood Treg/Th17 ratio correlated with both higher pretreatment blood TCRbeta clonality and lower post-treatment tumor TCRbeta clonality. The TCR analyses had only three patients in each response group, and the authors called for validation in larger cohorts. Greater tumor shrinkage correlated with larger post-treatment sizes of preexisting intratumoral clones, which suggests that expansion of preexisting clones contributed to response.

At the junction V is shortened by 4 bases and J by 1 base, with 11 bases in between. Sequences SGHTS (CDR1) and YDEGEE (CDR2) are obtained from the germline V gene. Its CDR3 holds 14 amino acids, cysteine through phenylalanine. The retained sequence is limited to the CDR3, 42 bases, with the frame set at the first base. As for this clone: Its target antigen remains unknown. Base qualities are not at hand, and no much larger clone is one base apart.

For survey sequencing, tumor libraries mostly used 4.5 to 6 ug of input genomic DNA, with two replicates for each sample. TCRbeta libraries were prepared with the immunoSEQ hsTCRbeta kit according to the manufacturer's instructions. An Illumina NovaSeq 6000 S4 flow cell was used to sequence the final libraries, which had first been combined to 3 nM. From the authors' description of their analysis: The immunoSEQ Analyzer handled quality control and preprocessing of the raw data. The analysis was limited to productive rearrangements, and each clonotype was defined by a unique CDR3 amino acid sequence. Repertoire clonality was estimated as the Gini-Simpson index, computed with the R package tcR. Gini indices were compared with Student's t test, and associations with tumor size change were assessed by Pearson correlation. Imported from immuneACCESS, the table was reduced by TCRdb to in-frame sequences with V and J called. These copies leave out some clones; in studies compared against another copy, an unresolved V gene accounts for under half, and the cause of the remainder is not known. V and J calls and clone size come straight from that table; D and trimming were deduced from the DNA. This sample has about 37,000 clones in its table, and around 40% of those were observed once. 16% of the sample is in the top ten clones.

The time point label corresponds to: after neoadjuvant nivolumab, at surgical resection. The patients had newly diagnosed stage II-IVA oral cavity squamous cell carcinoma and had not received any prior systemic or radiation treatment. Everyone in the cohort had locally advanced, HPV-negative oral cavity squamous cell carcinoma. Samples came from a longitudinal correlative study of a single-arm phase II trial of neoadjuvant nivolumab in oral cavity squamous cell carcinoma. Subject-matched pre- and post-treatment PBMCs and tumors from three responders and three non-responders were subjected to genomic DNA-based TCRbeta sequencing. Genomic DNA was isolated from tumor tissue using the Maxwell RSC DNA from Tissue kit.

The chain joins TRBV5-8 to TRBJ1-1, with the D gene uncertain. Sequenced material: tumor tissue, taken after nivolumab (anti-PD-1) treatment. The sequence came from a person aged 40 to 85 with oral cavity squamous cell carcinoma. CDR3 sequence: CASSPERENTEAFF. The DNA sequence is TGTGCCAGCAGCCCCGAGCGGGAGAACACTGAAGCTTTCTTT. Supplemented by the reference TRBV5-8 and TRBJ1-1 proteins around the CDR3, the complete variable domain is EAGVTQSPTHLIKTRGQQATLRCSPISGHTSVYWYQQALGLGLQFLLWYDEGEERNRGNFPPRFSGRQFPNYSSELNVNALELEDSALYLCASSPERENTEAFFGQGTRLTVV.